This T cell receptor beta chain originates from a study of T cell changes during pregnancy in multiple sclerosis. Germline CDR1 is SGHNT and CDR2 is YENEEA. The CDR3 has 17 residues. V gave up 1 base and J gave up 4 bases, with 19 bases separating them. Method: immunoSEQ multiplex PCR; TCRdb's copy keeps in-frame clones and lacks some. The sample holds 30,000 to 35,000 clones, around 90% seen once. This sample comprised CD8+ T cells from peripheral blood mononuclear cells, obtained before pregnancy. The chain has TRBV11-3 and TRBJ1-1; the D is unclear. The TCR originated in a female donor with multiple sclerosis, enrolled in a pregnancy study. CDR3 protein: CASSLAPGGPSSTEAFF. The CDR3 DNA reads TGTGCCAGCAGCTTAGCGCCAGGAGGACCGTCGAGCACTGAAGCTTTCTTT.